What follows are 9 T cell receptor beta chains derived from one specimen sequenced in a study of blood T cell repertoires in COVID-19. Sequenced by immunoSEQ multiplex PCR; TCRdb stores in-frame clones only, minus some. The sample records about 250,000 clones, roughly 84% being singletons. The sequenced sample was peripheral blood. These receptors were obtained from a woman aged 40-49 years who had recovered from COVID-19.

The chain carries TRBV5-1 and TRBJ2-1, with D unclear. This CDR3 has 12 residues. V was trimmed by 4 bases and J by 6 bases, leaving 8 bases between them. Germline V gives CDR1 SGHRS, CDR2 YFSETQ. CDR3 region: CASSIRFNEQFF. CDR3 nucleotides: TGCGCCAGCAGCATCAGGTTCAATGAGCAGTTCTTC. Combining the CDR3 with reference TRBV5-1 and TRBJ2-1 gives the whole variable domain KAGVTQTPRYLIKTRGQQVTLSCSPISGHRSVSWYQQTPGQGLQFLFEYFSETQRNKGNFPGRFSGRQFSNSRSEMNVSTLELGDSALYLCASSIRFNEQFFGPGTRLTVL.

The rearrangement joins TRBV9 to TRBJ1-1; 8 bases line up with TRBD1. V was clipped by 0 bases and J by 1 base; unmatched bases: 5. The germline V gene encodes CDR1 SGDLS and CDR2 YYNGEE. The CDR3 consists of 16 residues. CDR3 residues: CASSVAFGQGNTEAFF. The CDR3 nucleotides read TGTGCCAGCAGCGTAGCATTCGGACAGGGGAACACTGAAGCTTTCTTT.

The chain combines TRBV19 with TRBJ1-1; weak D call: TRBD1 (6 bases). Germline CDR1 reads LNHDA; CDR2 reads SQIVND (reference sequence). The CDR3 spans 12 residues. The V gene lost 4 bases and the J gene lost 11 bases, with 14 bases spanning the gap. CDR3 sequence reads: CASSNQGSGAFF. CDR3 DNA: TGTGCCAGTAGTAATCAGGGGAGTGGGGCTTTCTTT.

CDR3 nucleotides: TGTGCCAGCAGCTTGACTAACTCGGGGGGTTACGAGCAGTACTTC. This translates into CASSLTNSGGYEQYF. The chain couples TRBV11-2 to TRBJ2-7, with 7 bases that match TRBD2. V lost 3 bases, J lost 4 bases, and 9 bases stayed unmatched. The germline CDR1 and CDR2 sequences are SGHAT and FQNNGV. CDR3 length equals 15 residues.

This rearrangement joins TRBV3-1 (or the pseudogene TRBV3-2) to TRBJ1-5; 7 bases are a match to TRBD1. The junction had 5 bases not matched to a gene; V was cut back by 2 bases and J by 4 bases. The CDR3 runs to 15 residues. CDR1 and CDR2 from the germline V gene are LGHDT and YNNKEL (reference sequence). CDR3 in amino acids: CASSQQGGGNQPQHF. The CDR3 DNA reads as TGTGCCAGCAGCCAACAGGGGGGAGGAAATCAGCCCCAGCATTTT.

This chain connects TRBV29-1 to TRBJ2-7, with 7 positions matching TRBD1. The CDR3 covers 15 residues. CDR1 is SQVTM, CDR2 ANQGSEA, per germline. The junction had 9 bases not matched to a gene; V was cut back by 1 base and J by 3 bases. CDR3 DNA sequence: TGCAGCGTTGAAGTCCAGGGGGTTCAGAACTACGAGCAGTACTTC. Residues: CSVEVQGVQNYEQYF.

This chain connects TRBV28 to TRBJ1-6; D is unclear. The CDR3 consists of 14 residues. Trimming shortened V by 4 bases and J by 3 bases, and 7 bases separated the two germline ends. The germline CDR1 and CDR2 sequences are MDHEN and SYDVKM. The CDR3 reads CASSWLSYNSPLHF. For the CDR3, the DNA is TGTGCCAGCAGTTGGCTCAGCTATAATTCACCCCTCCACTTT.

This chain uses TRBV5-1 with TRBJ2-1; D ambiguous. Trimming removed 4 bases at V and 0 bases at J, with 8 bases between. Germline V gene data show CDR1 as SGHRS and CDR2 as YFSETQ. This CDR3 has 14 amino acids. The CDR3 is CASSQESSYNEQFF. The CDR3 nucleotides read TGCGCCAGCAGCCAAGAGAGCTCCTACAATGAGCAGTTCTTC.

This clone was counted between two and nine times. The J gene is TRBJ1-6, the V gene TRBV28; D is unclear. Between the trimmed V and J ends, which lost 6 bases and 3 bases, there was a span of 15 bases. The length of the CDR3 is 16 residues. From germline, CDR1 is MDHEN and CDR2 SYDVKM. CDR3 DNA sequence: TGTGCCAGCAGCTCACCGGGGTCCTTCTATAATTCACCCCTCCACTTT. It encodes CASSSPGSFYNSPLHF.